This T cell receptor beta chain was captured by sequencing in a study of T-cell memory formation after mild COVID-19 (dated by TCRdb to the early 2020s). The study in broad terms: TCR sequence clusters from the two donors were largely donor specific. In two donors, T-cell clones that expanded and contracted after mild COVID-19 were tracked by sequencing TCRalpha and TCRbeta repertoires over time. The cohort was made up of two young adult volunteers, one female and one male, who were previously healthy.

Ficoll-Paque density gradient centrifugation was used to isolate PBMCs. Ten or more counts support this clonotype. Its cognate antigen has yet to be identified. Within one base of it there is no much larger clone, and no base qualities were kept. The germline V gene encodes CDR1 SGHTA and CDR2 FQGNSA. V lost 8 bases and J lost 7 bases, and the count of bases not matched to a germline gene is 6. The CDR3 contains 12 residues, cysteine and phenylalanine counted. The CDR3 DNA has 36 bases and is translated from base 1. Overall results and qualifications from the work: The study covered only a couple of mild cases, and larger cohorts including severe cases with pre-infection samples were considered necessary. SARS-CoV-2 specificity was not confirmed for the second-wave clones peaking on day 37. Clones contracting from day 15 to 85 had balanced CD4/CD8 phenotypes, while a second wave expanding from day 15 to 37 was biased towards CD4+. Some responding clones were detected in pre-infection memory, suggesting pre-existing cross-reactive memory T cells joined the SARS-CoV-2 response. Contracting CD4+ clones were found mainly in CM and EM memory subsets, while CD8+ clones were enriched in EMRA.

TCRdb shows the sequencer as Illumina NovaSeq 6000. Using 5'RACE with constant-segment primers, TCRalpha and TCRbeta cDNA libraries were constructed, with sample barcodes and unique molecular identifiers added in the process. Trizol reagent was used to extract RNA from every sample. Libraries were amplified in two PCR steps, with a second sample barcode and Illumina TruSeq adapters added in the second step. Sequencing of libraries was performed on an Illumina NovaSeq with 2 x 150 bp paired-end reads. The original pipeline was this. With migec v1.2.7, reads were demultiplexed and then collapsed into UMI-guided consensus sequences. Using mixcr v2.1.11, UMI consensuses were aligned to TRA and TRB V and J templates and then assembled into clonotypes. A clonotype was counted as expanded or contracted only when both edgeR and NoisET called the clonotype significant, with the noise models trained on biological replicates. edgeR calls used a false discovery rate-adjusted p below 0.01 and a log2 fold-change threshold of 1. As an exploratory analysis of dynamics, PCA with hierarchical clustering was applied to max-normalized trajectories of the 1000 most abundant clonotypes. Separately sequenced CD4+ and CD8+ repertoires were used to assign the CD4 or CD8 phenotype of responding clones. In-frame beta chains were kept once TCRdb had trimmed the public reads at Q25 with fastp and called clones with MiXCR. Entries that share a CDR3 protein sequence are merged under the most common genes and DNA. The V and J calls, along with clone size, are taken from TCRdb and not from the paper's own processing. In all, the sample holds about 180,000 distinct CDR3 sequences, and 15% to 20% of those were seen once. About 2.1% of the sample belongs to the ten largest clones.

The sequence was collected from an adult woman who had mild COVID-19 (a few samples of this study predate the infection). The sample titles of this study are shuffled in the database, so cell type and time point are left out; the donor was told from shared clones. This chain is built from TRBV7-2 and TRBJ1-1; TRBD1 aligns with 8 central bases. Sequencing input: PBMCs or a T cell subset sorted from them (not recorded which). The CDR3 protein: CASLDRAGEAFF. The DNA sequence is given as TGTGCCAGCCTGGACAGGGCGGGTGAAGCTTTCTTT.